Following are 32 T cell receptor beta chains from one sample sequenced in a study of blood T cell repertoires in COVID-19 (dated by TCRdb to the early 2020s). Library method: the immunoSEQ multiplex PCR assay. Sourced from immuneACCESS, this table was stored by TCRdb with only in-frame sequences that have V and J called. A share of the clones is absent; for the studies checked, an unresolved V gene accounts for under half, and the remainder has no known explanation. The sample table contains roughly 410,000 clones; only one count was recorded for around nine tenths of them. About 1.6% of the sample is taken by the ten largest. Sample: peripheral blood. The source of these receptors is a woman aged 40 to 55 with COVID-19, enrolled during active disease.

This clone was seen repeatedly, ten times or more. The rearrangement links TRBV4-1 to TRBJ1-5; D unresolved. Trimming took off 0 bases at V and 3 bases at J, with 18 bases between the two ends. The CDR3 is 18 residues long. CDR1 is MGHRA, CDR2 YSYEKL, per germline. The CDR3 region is CASSQDLEGFSDNQPQHF. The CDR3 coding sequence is TGCGCCAGCAGCCAAGATCTGGAGGGTTTCTCGGACAATCAGCCCCAGCATTTT.

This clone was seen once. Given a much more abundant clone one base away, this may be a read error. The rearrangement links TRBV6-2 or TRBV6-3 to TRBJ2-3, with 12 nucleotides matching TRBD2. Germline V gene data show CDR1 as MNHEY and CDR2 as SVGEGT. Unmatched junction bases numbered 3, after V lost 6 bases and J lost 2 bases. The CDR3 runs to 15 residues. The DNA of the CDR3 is TGTGCCAGCAGCCGACTAGCGGGAGACACAGATACGCAGTATTTT. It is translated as CASSRLAGDTDTQYF.

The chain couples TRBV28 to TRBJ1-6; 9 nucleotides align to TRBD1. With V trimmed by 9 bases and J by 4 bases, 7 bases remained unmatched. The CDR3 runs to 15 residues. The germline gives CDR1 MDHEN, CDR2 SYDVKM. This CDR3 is CASLQGARYNSPLHF. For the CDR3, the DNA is TGTGCCAGTTTACAGGGGGCGAGATATAATTCACCCCTCCACTTT.

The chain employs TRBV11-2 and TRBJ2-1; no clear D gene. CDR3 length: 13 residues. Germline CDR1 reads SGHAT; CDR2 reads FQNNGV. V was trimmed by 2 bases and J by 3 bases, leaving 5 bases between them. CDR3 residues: CASSLNSYNEQFF. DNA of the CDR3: TGTGCCAGCAGCTTAAATAGCTACAATGAGCAGTTCTTC.

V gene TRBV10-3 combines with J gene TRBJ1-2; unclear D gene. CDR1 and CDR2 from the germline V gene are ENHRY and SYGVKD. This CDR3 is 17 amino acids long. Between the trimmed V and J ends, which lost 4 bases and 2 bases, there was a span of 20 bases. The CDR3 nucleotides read TGTGCCATCAGTGGCGGTACGGCAGAAACTTTAAACTATGGCTACACCTTC. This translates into CAISGGTAETLNYGYTF.

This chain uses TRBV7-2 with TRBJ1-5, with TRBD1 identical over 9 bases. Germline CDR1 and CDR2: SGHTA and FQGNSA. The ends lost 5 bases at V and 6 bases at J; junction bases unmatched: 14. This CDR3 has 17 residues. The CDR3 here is CASSREGQGGLGQPQHF. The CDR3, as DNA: TGTGCCAGCAGCCGGGAGGGACAGGGTGGTTTGGGTCAGCCCCAGCATTTT.

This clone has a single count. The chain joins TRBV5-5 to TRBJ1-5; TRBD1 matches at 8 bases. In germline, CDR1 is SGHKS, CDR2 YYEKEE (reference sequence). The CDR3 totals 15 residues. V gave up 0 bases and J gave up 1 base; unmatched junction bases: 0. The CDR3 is CASSLGDRSNQPQHF. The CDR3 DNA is TGTGCCAGCAGCTTGGGGGACAGGAGCAATCAGCCCCAGCATTTT. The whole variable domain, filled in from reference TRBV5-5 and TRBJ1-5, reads DAGVTQSPTHLIKTRGQQVTLRCSPISGHKSVSWYQQVLGQGPQFIFQYYEKEERGRGNFPDRFSARQFPNYSSELNVNALLLGDSALYLCASSLGDRSNQPQHFGDGTRLSIL.

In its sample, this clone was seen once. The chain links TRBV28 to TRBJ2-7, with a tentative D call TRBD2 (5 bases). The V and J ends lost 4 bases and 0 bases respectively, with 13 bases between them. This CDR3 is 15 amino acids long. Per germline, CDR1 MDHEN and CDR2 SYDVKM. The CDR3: CASSSGLTSSYEQYF. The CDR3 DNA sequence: TGTGCCAGCAGTTCCGGACTGACCAGCTCCTACGAGCAGTACTTC. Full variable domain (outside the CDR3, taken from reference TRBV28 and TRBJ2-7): DVKVTQSSRYLVKRTGEKVFLECVQDMDHENMFWYRQDPGLGLRLIYFSYDVKMKEKGDIPEGYSVSREKKERFSLILESASTNQTSMYLCASSSGLTSSYEQYFGPGTRLTVT.

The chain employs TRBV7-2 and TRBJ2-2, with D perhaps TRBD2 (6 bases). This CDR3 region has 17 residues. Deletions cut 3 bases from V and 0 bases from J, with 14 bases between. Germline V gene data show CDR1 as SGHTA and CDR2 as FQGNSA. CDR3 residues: CASSFPKTRPNTGELFF. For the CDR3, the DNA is TGTGCCAGCAGCTTTCCTAAGACTAGACCGAACACCGGGGAGCTGTTTTTT.

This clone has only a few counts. The CDR3 here is CASSVTSGSYEQYF. The DNA of the CDR3 is TGCGCCAGCAGCGTGACTAGCGGGTCCTACGAGCAGTACTTC. The gene calls are TRBV5-1 and TRBJ2-7; TRBD2 matches at 10 bases. This CDR3 spans 14 amino acids. CDR1 SGHRS and CDR2 YFSETQ come from the germline V gene. With 4 bases clipped from V and 1 base from J, the junction kept 2 bases outside the gene matches.

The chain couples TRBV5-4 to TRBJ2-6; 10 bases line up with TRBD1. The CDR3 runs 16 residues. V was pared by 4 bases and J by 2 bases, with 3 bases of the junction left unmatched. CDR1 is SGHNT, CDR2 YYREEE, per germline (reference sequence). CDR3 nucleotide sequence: TGTGCCAGCAGCCCGACAGGGGGCGCTGGGGCCAACGTCCTGACTTTC. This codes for CASSPTGGAGANVLTF.

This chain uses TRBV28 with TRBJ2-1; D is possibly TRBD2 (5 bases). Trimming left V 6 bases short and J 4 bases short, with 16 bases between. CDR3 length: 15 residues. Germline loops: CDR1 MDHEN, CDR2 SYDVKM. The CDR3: CASSRHLTGYNEQFF. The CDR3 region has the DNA TGTGCCAGCAGCCGACACCTCACGGGGTACAATGAGCAGTTCTTC.

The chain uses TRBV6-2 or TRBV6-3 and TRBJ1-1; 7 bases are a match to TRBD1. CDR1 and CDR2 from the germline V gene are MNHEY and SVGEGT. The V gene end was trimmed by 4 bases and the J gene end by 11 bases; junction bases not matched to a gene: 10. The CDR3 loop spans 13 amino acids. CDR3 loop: CASSSYRGVDAFF. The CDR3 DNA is TGTGCCAGCAGTTCGTACAGGGGCGTGGACGCTTTCTTT.

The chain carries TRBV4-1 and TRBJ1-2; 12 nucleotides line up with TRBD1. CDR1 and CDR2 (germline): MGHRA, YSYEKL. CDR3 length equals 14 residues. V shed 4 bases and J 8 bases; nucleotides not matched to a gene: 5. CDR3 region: CASSPGQGAGGYTF. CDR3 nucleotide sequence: TGCGCCAGCAGCCCGGGACAGGGGGCAGGAGGCTACACCTTC.

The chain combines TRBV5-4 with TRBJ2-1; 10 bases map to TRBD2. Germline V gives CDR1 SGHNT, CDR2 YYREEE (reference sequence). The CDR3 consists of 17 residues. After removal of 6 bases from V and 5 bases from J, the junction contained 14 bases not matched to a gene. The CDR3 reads CASTLLLAGARDNEQFF. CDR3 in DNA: TGTGCCAGCACCCTCTTGCTAGCGGGGGCCCGAGACAATGAGCAGTTCTTC.

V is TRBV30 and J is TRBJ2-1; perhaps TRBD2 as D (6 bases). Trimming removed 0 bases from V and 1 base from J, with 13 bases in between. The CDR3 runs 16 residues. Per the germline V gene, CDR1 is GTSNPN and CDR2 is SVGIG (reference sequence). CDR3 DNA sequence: TGTGCCTGGAGTGTCGGAAGGAGGGAATCCTACAATGAGCAGTTCTTC. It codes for CAWSVGRRESYNEQFF.

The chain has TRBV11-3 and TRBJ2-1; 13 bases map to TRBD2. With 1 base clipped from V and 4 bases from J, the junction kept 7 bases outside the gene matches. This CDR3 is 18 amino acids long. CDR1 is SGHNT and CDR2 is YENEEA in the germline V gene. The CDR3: CASSLGWTSGSGYNEQFF. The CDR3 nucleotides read TGTGCCAGCAGCTTAGGATGGACTAGCGGGAGTGGGTACAATGAGCAGTTCTTC. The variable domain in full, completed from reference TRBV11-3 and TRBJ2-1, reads EAGVVQSPRYKIIEKKQPVAFWCNPISGHNTLYWYLQNLGQGPELLIRYENEEAVDDSQLPKDRFSAERLKGVDSTLKIQPAELGDSAVYLCASSLGWTSGSGYNEQFFGPGTRLTVL.

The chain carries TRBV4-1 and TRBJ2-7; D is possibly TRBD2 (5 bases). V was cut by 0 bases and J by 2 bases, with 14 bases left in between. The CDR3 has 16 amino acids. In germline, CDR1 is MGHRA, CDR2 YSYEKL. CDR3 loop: CASSQDLEAATYEQYF. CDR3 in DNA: TGCGCCAGCAGCCAAGATCTGGAGGCGGCCACCTACGAGCAGTACTTC.

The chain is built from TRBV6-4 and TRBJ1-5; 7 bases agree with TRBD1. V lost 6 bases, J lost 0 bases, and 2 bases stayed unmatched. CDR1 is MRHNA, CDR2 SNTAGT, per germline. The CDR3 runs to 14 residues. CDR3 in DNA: TGTGCCAGCAGGACAGGGAATAGCAATCAGCCCCAGCATTTT. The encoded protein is CASRTGNSNQPQHF.

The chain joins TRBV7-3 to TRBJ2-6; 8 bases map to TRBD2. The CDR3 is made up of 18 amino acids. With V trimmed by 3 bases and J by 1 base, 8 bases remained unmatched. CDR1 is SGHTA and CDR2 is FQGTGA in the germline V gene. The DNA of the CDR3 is TGTGCCAGCAGCTTCACCGCGGGGGGCGGTTCTGGGGCCAACGTCCTGACTTTC. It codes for CASSFTAGGGSGANVLTF.

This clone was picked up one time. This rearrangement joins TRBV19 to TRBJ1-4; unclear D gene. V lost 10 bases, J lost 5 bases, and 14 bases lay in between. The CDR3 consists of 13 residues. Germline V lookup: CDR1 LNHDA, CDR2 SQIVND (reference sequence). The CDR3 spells CAKPRRGNEKLFF. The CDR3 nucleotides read TGTGCCAAACCACGGCGAGGAAATGAAAAACTGTTTTTT.

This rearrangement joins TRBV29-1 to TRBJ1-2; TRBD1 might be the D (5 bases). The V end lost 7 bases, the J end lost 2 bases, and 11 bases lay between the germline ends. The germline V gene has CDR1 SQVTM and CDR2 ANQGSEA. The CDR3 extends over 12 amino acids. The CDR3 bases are TGCAGCGCCGGCGGACAAAACTATGGCTACACCTTC. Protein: CSAGGQNYGYTF.

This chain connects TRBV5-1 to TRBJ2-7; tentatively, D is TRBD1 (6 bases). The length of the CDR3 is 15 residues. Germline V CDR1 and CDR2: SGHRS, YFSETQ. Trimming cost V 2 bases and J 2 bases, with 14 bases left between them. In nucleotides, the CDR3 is TGCGCCAGCAGCTTATCGGGACATACCCCCTACGAGCAGTACTTC. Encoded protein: CASSLSGHTPYEQYF.

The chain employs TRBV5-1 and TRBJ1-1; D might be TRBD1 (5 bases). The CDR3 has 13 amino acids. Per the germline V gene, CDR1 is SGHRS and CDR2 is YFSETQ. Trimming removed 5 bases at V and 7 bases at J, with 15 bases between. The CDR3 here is CASSSEGVGEAFF. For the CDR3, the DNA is TGCGCCAGCAGTTCTGAAGGGGTTGGTGAAGCTTTCTTT.

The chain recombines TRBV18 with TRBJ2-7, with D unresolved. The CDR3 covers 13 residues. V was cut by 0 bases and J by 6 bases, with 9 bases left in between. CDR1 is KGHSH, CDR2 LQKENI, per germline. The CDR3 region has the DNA TGTGCCAGCTCACCACCGTCTTTATCCGAGCAGTACTTC. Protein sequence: CASSPPSLSEQYF.

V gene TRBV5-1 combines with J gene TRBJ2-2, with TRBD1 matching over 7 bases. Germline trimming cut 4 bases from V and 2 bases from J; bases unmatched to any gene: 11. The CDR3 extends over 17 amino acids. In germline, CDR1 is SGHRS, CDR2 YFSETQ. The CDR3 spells CASSPEPGTANTGELFF. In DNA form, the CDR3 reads TGCGCCAGCAGCCCCGAACCCGGGACAGCCAACACCGGGGAGCTGTTTTTT.

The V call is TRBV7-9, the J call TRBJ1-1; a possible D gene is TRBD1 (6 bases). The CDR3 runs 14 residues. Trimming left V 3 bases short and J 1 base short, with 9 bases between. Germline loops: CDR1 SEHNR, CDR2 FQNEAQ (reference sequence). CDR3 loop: CASSFHRENTEAFF. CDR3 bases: TGTGCCAGCAGCTTTCACAGGGAGAACACTGAAGCTTTCTTT.

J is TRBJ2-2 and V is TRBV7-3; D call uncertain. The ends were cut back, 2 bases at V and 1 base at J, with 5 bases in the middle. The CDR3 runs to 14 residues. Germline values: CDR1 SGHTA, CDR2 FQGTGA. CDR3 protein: CASSLSRNTGELFF. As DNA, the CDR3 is TGTGCCAGCAGCTTATCCAGGAACACCGGGGAGCTGTTTTTT.

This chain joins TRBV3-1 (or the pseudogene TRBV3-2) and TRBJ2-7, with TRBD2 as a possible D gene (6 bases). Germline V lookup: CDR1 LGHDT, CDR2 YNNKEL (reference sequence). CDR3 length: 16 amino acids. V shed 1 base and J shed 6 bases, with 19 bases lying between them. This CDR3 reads CASSQGLGSLGGEQYF. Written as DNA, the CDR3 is TGTGCCAGCAGCCAAGGATTGGGTTCGCTGGGGGGCGAGCAGTACTTC.

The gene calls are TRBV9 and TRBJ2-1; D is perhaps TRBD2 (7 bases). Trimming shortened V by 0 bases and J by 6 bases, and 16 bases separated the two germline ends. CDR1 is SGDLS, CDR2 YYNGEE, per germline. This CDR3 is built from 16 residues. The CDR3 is CASSVATGGYLNEQFF. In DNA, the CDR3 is TGTGCCAGCAGCGTAGCTACGGGGGGCTACCTCAATGAGCAGTTCTTC.

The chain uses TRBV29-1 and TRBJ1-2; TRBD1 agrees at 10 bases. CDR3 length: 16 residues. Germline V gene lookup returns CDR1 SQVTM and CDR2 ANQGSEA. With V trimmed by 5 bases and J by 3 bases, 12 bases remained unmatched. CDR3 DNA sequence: TGCAGCGTTACGAGACGACAGGGGGCGCTGGACTATGGCTACACCTTC. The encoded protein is CSVTRRQGALDYGYTF.

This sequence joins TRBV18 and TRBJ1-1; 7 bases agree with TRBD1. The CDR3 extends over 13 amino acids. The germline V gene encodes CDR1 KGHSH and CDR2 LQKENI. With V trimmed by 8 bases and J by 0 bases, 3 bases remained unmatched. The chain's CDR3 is CASTGTVNTEAFF. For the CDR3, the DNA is TGTGCCAGCACCGGGACAGTGAACACTGAAGCTTTCTTT. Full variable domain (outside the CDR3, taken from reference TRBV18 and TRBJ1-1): NAGVMQNPRHLVRRRGQEARLRCSPMKGHSHVYWYRQLPEEGLKFMVYLQKENIIDESGMPKERFSAEFPKEGPSILRIQQVVRGDSAAYFCASTGTVNTEAFFGQGTRLTVV.